The clone carrying this TCR beta chain has just a few counts. The target antigen is unknown. Possible read error: a much larger clone is one base away. The data are from a study of cytomegalovirus exposure and HLA in healthy donors. Study results and caveats: Altogether, about 160 TCR beta chains were recorded as cytomegalovirus-associated.

With 60 Vbeta and 13 Jbeta primers, the PCR was carried out. Only in-frame clones appear in the TCRdb table, and some are missing; sequencing was by immunoSEQ multiplex PCR. The table lists tens of thousands of clones, 65% to 80% of them singletons, with about 20% in the top ten. The CDR3 has 13 amino acids. In germline, CDR1 is SGHAT, CDR2 FQNNGV. V was pared by 5 bases and J by 7 bases, with 3 bases of the junction left unmatched. This rearrangement joins TRBV11-2 to TRBJ1-3, with TRBD1 identical over 9 bases. Specimen: PBMCs. The TCR was taken from a man in his forties in good health and CMV-seropositive. CDR3: CASSPGQGNTIYF. The CDR3 bases are TGTGCCAGCAGCCCAGGACAGGGGAACACCATATATTTT.